Presented here are 13 T cell receptor beta chains from one specimen sequenced in a study of blood T cell repertoires in COVID-19. The data were produced by immunoSEQ multiplex PCR, yet TCRdb's version contains in-frame clones alone and is incomplete. Of a few hundred thousand clones listed, around 89% are singletons. The specimen was PBMCs or T cells enriched from blood (not recorded which). All receptors derive from a woman younger than 35 in a cohort exposed to, infected with or recovered from COVID-19 (not recorded which).

J is TRBJ2-7 and V is TRBV7-2; 13 bases line up with TRBD2. The germline V gene encodes CDR1 SGHTA and CDR2 FQGNSA. CDR3 length equals 15 residues. With V trimmed by 4 bases and J by 6 bases, 6 bases remained unmatched. In DNA, the CDR3 is TGTGCCAGCAGCTGGGGCGGACTAGCGGGAGTCGAGCAGTACTTC. This translates into CASSWGGLAGVEQYF.

The chain joins TRBV5-5 to TRBJ1-1, with 9 bases matching TRBD1. The J segment lost 6 bases and the V segment lost 0 bases, leaving 9 bases of the junction unmatched. The CDR3 loop spans 16 amino acids. In germline, CDR1 is SGHKS, CDR2 YYEKEE (reference sequence). Here the CDR3 reads CASSLGLQGAEAEAFF. The DNA of the CDR3 is TGTGCCAGCAGCTTGGGGCTACAGGGGGCGGAAGCTGAAGCTTTCTTT.

This chain uses TRBV9 with TRBJ2-7; 8 nucleotides agree with TRBD1. Germline lookup yields CDR1 SGDLS and CDR2 YYNGEE. This CDR3 spans 14 amino acids. Germline trimming cut 3 bases from V and 7 bases from J; bases unmatched to any gene: 9. The CDR3 sequence is CASSAGTGGREQYF. Here the CDR3 DNA reads TGTGCCAGCAGCGCCGGGACAGGTGGTCGGGAGCAGTACTTC.

This chain uses TRBV11-2 with TRBJ2-7, with TRBD2 as a possible D gene (5 bases). In germline, CDR1 is SGHAT, CDR2 FQNNGV. The CDR3 totals 15 residues. The V end lost 1 base, the J end lost 2 bases, and 12 bases lay between the germline ends. CDR3 DNA sequence: TGTGCCAGCAGCTTAGGCCCTGGACTTGCCTACGAGCAGTACTTC. Its translation: CASSLGPGLAYEQYF.

The rearrangement links TRBV5-1 to TRBJ2-1; D is unresolved. This CDR3 region has 13 residues. The ends were cut back, 2 bases at V and 8 bases at J, with 11 bases in the middle. Germline lookup yields CDR1 SGHRS and CDR2 YFSETQ. The CDR3 DNA sequence: TGCGCCAGCAGCTTATACGGTGGGCATGAGCAGTTCTTC. Residues: CASSLYGGHEQFF.

The chain links TRBV9 to TRBJ2-5; D might be TRBD2 (5 bases). Germline V gives CDR1 SGDLS, CDR2 YYNGEE. This CDR3 has 13 residues. Trimming removed 1 base from V and 3 bases from J, with 7 bases in between. The DNA for the CDR3 is TGTGCCAGCAGCGTACGGGATGAAGAGACCCAGTACTTC. Protein: CASSVRDEETQYF.

The chain combines TRBV5-4 with TRBJ2-5, with TRBD1 as a possible D gene (6 bases). The CDR3 is 13 residues long. Between the trimmed V and J ends, which lost 3 bases and 3 bases, there was a span of 9 bases. Germline values: CDR1 SGHNT, CDR2 YYREEE (reference sequence). CDR3 DNA sequence: TGTGCCAGCAGCTCCCCAGGGGAAGAGACCCAGTACTTC. Protein: CASSSPGEETQYF. Supplemented by reference TRBV5-4 and TRBJ2-5, the full variable domain reads ETGVTQSPTHLIKTRGQQVTLRCSSQSGHNTVSWYQQALGQGPQFIFQYYREEENGRGNFPPRFSGLQFPNYSSELNVNALELDDSALYLCASSSPGEETQYFGPGTRLLVL.

The chain carries TRBV18 and TRBJ2-3; 11 nucleotides line up with TRBD2. CDR3 length equals 18 residues. J lost 1 base, V lost 3 bases, and 9 bases had no gene match. From germline, CDR1 is KGHSH and CDR2 LQKENI. The CDR3 is CASSPTSGGLGGTDTQYF. In nucleotides, the CDR3 is TGTGCCAGCTCACCCACTAGCGGGGGCCTTGGCGGCACAGATACGCAGTATTTT.

J is TRBJ2-7 and V is TRBV5-5; D remains ambiguous. Germline assignment: CDR1 SGHKS and CDR2 YYEKEE (reference sequence). CDR3 length: 14 amino acids. Deletions cut 4 bases from V and 2 bases from J, with 13 bases between. This CDR3 is CASSPVPGPYEQYF. The CDR3 nucleotides read TGTGCCAGCAGCCCCGTCCCTGGGCCCTACGAGCAGTACTTC.

The chain links TRBV2 to TRBJ2-3; maybe TRBD2 (6 bases). Looked up from germline, CDR1 is SNHLY and CDR2 is FYNNEI. Trimming removed 7 bases at V and 3 bases at J, with 14 bases between. CDR3 length: 14 residues. The CDR3 loop is CASKAGPGTDTQYF. CDR3 nucleotide sequence: TGTGCCAGCAAGGCGGGGCCTGGGACAGATACGCAGTATTTT.

V and J are TRBV7-8 and TRBJ1-2; the D is unclear. The V gene lost 3 bases and the J gene lost 4 bases, with 9 bases spanning the gap. Germline V gene data show CDR1 as SGHVS and CDR2 as FQNEAQ. The CDR3 is made up of 13 amino acids. CDR3 amino acids: CASSFARFYGYTF. The CDR3 DNA sequence: TGTGCCAGCAGCTTCGCCAGGTTCTATGGCTACACCTTC.

J is TRBJ1-2 and V is TRBV10-1, with a tentative D call TRBD1 (5 bases). The CDR3 contains 13 residues. From germline, CDR1 is WNHNN and CDR2 SYGVQD (reference sequence). The V end was cut by 3 bases, the J end by 4 bases, with 9 bases between. In DNA, the CDR3 is TGCGCCAGCAGTGAAAGGGGTGCCTATGGCTACACCTTC. It is translated as CASSERGAYGYTF.

With respect to this clone: This may be a read error, as it is one base from a much larger clone. Other nucleotide sequences from this sample produce the same CDR3. This rearrangement joins TRBV7-2 to TRBJ2-5; the match to TRBD2 covers 7 bases. The germline gives CDR1 SGHTA, CDR2 FQGNSA. This CDR3 has 14 amino acids. Trimming at V came to 0 bases and at J to 2 bases, leaving 0 bases not matched to a gene. CDR3 loop: CASSLAGGQETQYF. The CDR3 nucleotides read TGTGCCAGCAGCTTAGCGGGGGGGCAAGAGACCCAGTACTTC.